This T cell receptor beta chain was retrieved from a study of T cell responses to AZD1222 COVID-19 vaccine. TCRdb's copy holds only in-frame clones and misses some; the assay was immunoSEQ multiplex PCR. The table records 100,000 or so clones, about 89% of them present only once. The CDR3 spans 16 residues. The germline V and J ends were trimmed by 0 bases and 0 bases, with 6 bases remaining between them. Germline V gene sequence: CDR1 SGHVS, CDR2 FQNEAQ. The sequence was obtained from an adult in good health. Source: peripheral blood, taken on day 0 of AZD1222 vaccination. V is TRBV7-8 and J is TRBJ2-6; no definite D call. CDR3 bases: TGTGCCAGCAGCTTAGCACAGTTCTCTGGGGCCAACGTCCTGACTTTC. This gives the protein CASSLAQFSGANVLTF.